This T cell receptor (beta chain) is drawn from a study of blood T cell repertoires in COVID-19 (TCRdb year 2020). In terms of the full investigation: Samples covering the acute and convalescent phases of COVID-19 were provided by collaborators in the United States, Italy and Spain. The prospective study material was composed of cDNA or gDNA derived from T cells, B-cell-depleted T cells, or PBMCs. A de-identified subject ID, COVID-19 status, age in years and sex were almost always included in the sample metadata. Deeply sampled blood TCRbeta repertoires from subjects exposed to, actively infected with, or recovered from COVID-19 were included in the dataset. A freely available public database, intended as a resource for researchers studying the immune response to SARS-CoV-2, is where the repertoires were released. Where available, HLA class I and class II types were obtained from metadata supplied by the sample provider rather than from assay-based typing. The samples were drawn from the first 160 participants of the ongoing ImmuneRACE study and from some 1,300 subjects provided by 6 global collaborators. On the study overall, not on this receptor specifically: The amount of clinical and demographic metadata varied by source and participant and was provided uncurated.

The germline V gene yields SNHLY for CDR1 and FYNNEI for CDR2. At the junction V is shortened by 3 bases and J by 4 bases, with 12 bases in between. The CDR3, cysteine through phenylalanine, is 14 amino acids long. Only the CDR3 portion is preserved as DNA: 42 bases, with reading frame beginning at the first base. The immunoSEQ Assay, a bias-controlled multiplex PCR, was used to amplify TCRbeta CDR3 regions from genomic DNA. The published analysis was carried out like this. The number of nucleated cells in each sample was estimated by amplification of reference gene primers within the assay. To quantify the absolute abundance of each unique TCRbeta CDR3 rearrangement, sequence reads were collapsed and filtered. For each sample, productive Simpson clonality was calculated as the square root of Simpson's diversity index over productive rearrangements. TCRdb holds this immuneACCESS table with in-frame rearrangements only. Some clones are missing; in checked studies, unresolved V genes explain under half, and the rest has no known cause. V and J calls plus clone size are reproduced from that table; the DNA served to infer D and trimming. This sample gives 70,000 or so clones in total; 76% of them show up just once. In total, the top ten clones hold under 15% of the sample.

About this clone itself: No cognate antigen has been identified for it. Per-nucleotide qualities are absent, and no much larger clonotype sits a single base away.

At one collaborating source in Seattle, patients were enrolled during active infection and were followed longitudinally through the course of disease. Whole blood was collected in K2EDTA tubes by collaborating institutions according to the institutions' own protocols. For TCRbeta analysis, collaborators shipped samples in one of three forms: frozen whole blood, isolated PBMCs, or DNA extracted from either of those sample types. Sequencing was carried out using peripheral blood. In this chain, TRBV2 is recombined with TRBJ1-1; matching of 6 bases hints at TRBD1 as the D gene. The receptor comes from a man aged 55-75 years with COVID-19, enrolled during active disease. The DNA sequence is as follows: TGTGCCAGCAGTGATCAGGGGTCGAGCACTGAAGCTTTCTTT. This gives the protein CASSDQGSSTEAFF.